This T cell receptor beta chain was recorded in a study of cytomegalovirus exposure and HLA in healthy donors. Study results and caveats: Cytomegalovirus association was listed for 164 TCR beta chains. Subsequent analysis revealed that first-cohort TCR clusters tended to co-occur in the 120 or so validation repertoires.

Profiled with immunoSEQ multiplex PCR; TCRdb holds only in-frame clones, not every one. The table records 250,000 to 350,000 clones, approximately 86% of them present only once. About this clone: Its cognate antigen is unknown.

V shed 3 bases, J shed 7 bases, and the junction held 12 bases outside the gene matches. From germline, CDR1 is SGHRS and CDR2 YFSETQ. The CDR3 has 16 amino acids. The receptor comes from a young man in good health and CMV-seronegative. V and J are TRBV5-1 and TRBJ2-1; 8 bases are a match to TRBD1. The specimen sequenced was PBMCs. CDR3 loop: CASSYNPTGEGNEQFF. Written as DNA, the CDR3 is TGCGCCAGCAGCTATAACCCGACAGGGGAAGGGAATGAGCAGTTCTTC.